This TCR beta chain originates from a study of CD8 T cells in ankylosing spondylitis. General study points: Matched synovial fluid from ankylosing spondylitis patients was reported to be enriched for disease-linked clones.

Trimming shortened V by 4 bases and J by 1 base, and 8 bases separated the two germline ends. The CDR3 totals 13 residues. The germline V gene encodes CDR1 SGDLS and CDR2 YYNGEE. For this clonotype: The antigen remains undetermined.

It was by quantitative 5'-RACE with molecular barcodes that TCR beta libraries were made. Each CDR3 protein is one row after TCRdb ran MiXCR on the 5' RACE reads. The table records under 250,000 distinct CDR3 sequences, 32% of them present only once. The sequence came from a male donor with ankylosing spondylitis or in good health (not recorded which). Specimen: blood, either unsorted or a sorted T cell fraction (not recorded which). This sequence joins TRBV9 and TRBJ2-5; D possibly uses TRBD1 or TRBD2 (5 bases each). The CDR3 DNA sequence: TGTGCCAGCAGCTGGGGGATCCAAGAGACCCAGTACTTC. Protein product: CASSWGIQETQYF. Full variable domain (missing parts from reference TRBV9 and TRBJ2-5): DSGVTQTPKHLITATGQRVTLRCSPRSGDLSVYWYQQSLDQGLQFLIQYYNGEERAKGNILERFSAQQFPDLHSELNLSSLELGDSALYFCASSWGIQETQYFGPGTRLLVL.